A selection of T cell receptor beta chains follows, all from one sample in a study of cytomegalovirus exposure and HLA in healthy donors. Sequencing was performed with immunoSEQ multiplex PCR; in TCRdb, only in-frame clones are kept and a portion is missing. Seen here are some 180,000 clones, around 80% observed once, and the top ten hold approximately 2.1%. Sequencing was carried out using PBMCs. These receptors were taken from a young man in good health and CMV-seronegative. Each CDR3 is given with its conserved first and last residue.

>TRBV9
CASSVRLRDTEAFF
>TRBV5-1
CASSLKQLSYEQYF
>TRBV9
CASSGRTHQSKDSGNTIYF
>TRBV29-1
CSVELQGRYTEAFF
>TRBV30
CAWSVLRGQETQYF
>TRBV4-2
CASSQREGARDQPQHF
>TRBV28
CASSPATGGYGYTF
>TRBV14
CASSHGYRETQYF
>TRBV2
CASSDPFSSGQYF
>TRBV5-6
CASSLAGGLAKNIQYF
>TRBV28
CASSLPYNQETQYF
>TRBV19
CASSRSGRWETQYF
>TRBV6-1
CASRPDRRNTEAFF
>TRBV20-1
CSANSHPQHF
>TRBV20-1
CSAIEAGYTF
>TRBV28
CASSPTGGPGGELFF
>TRBV7-3
CASSLARSATDTQYF
>TRBV15
CATSKWGGRSTGEYF
>TRBV5-4
CASSFPLAGIDTQYF
>TRBV5-1
CASSLEQGREKLFF
>TRBV11-2
CASSLTAGPSTDTQYF
>TRBV7-2
CASRPGGVGNSPLHF
>TRBV9
CASSVGGLSSTDTQYF
>TRBV7-6
CASSLASGAQETQYF
>TRBV6-5
CASSFRGDTQYF
>TRBV10-2
CASSETGPHQPQHF
>TRBV4-2
CASSPRGQRYGYTF
>TRBV18
CASSPVAGSITDTQYF
>TRBV28
CASSSSTGGLFSYEQYF
>TRBV5-3
CARRRVYEQYF
>TRBV5-4
CASSLTGDRNEQFF
>TRBV9
CASSVATRGGGEQFF
>TRBV11-1
CASSRTAEETQYF
>TRBV19
CASSIGIAAANTQYF
>TRBV7-3
CASSLNPGGSYNEQFF
>TRBV19
CASTDRNEKLFF
>TRBV10-2
CASRMTGQRNEKLFF
>TRBV6-4
CASSLEGQGTGIRTEAFF
>TRBV19
CASSRTGGGHEQYF
>TRBV6-5
CASSYSEGATEAFF
>TRBV29-1
CSVGLAGVEDTQYF
>TRBV5-4
CASSPPEGWNTEAFF
>TRBV9
CASSRGQAGGQETQYF